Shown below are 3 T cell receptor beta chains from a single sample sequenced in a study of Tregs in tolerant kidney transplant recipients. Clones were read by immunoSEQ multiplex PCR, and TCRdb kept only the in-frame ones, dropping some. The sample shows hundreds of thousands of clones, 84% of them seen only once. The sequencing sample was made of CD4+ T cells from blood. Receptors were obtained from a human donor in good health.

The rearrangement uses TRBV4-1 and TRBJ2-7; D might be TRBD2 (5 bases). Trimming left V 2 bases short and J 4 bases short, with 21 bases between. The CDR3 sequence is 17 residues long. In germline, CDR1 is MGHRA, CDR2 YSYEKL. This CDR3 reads CASSQSRPGKANYEQYF. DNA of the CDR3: TGCGCCAGCAGCCAATCTAGACCGGGAAAGGCCAATTACGAGCAGTACTTC.

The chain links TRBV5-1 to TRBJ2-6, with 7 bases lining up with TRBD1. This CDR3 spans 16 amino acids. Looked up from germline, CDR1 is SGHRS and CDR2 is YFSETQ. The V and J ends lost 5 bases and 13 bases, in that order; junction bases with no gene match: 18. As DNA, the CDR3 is TGCGCCAGCAGTCGTGAAGGGACAGCACGTCTAAGTGTCCTGACTTTC. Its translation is CASSREGTARLSVLTF.

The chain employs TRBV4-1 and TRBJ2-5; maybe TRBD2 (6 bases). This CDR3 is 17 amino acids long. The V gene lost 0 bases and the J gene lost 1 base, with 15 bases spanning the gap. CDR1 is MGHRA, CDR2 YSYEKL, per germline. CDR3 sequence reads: CASSQDWRGGSQETQYF. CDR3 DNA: TGCGCCAGCAGCCAAGATTGGAGGGGAGGTTCCCAAGAGACCCAGTACTTC.